In its sample, the clone carrying this T cell receptor (beta chain) was seen a few times. These data belong to a study of T-cell memory formation after mild COVID-19. Study context: Largely donor-specific sequence clusters came from two donors.

The CDR3 sequence is 13 residues long. Losses at the gene ends were 5 bases for V and 6 bases for J; bases not matched to a gene: 5. The germline CDR1 and CDR2 sequences are SEHNR and FQNEAQ (reference sequence). TCRdb recomputed calls from the 5' RACE reads with MiXCR, one row per CDR3 protein. The table records fewer than 350,000 distinct CDR3 sequences, more than 15% of them present only once. The sample taken for sequencing was PBMCs or a T cell subset sorted from them (not recorded which). V usage is TRBV7-9 and J usage is TRBJ1-2, with 8 bases identical to TRBD1. The receptor comes from a man aged 18 to 30 who had mild COVID-19 (a few samples of this study predate the infection). Cell type and time point are not known. The CDR3 coding sequence is TGTGCCAGCAGCCGTGGGACAGGCGATGGCTACACCTTC. Translation: CASSRGTGDGYTF.